The clone carrying this T cell receptor (beta chain) was picked up a small number of times. The data are from a study of glioma-infiltrating T cells after dendritic cell vaccination. The data were produced by immunoSEQ multiplex PCR, yet TCRdb's version contains in-frame clones alone and is incomplete. The table includes around 72,000 clones, roughly 79% detected once. Trimming removed 4 bases from V and 0 bases from J, with 3 bases in between. The CDR3 is 12 amino acids. Germline V gene data show CDR1 as SNHLY and CDR2 as FYNNEI. None of the glioblastoma patients had an isocitrate dehydrogenase mutation.

The sequence derives from a human donor with glioblastoma. The chain has TRBV2 and TRBJ1-1; no definite D call. The sample was blood, taken before dendritic cell vaccination. For the CDR3, the DNA is TGTGCCAGCAGTGTAATGAACACTGAAGCTTTCTTT. Amino acid sequence: CASSVMNTEAFF.